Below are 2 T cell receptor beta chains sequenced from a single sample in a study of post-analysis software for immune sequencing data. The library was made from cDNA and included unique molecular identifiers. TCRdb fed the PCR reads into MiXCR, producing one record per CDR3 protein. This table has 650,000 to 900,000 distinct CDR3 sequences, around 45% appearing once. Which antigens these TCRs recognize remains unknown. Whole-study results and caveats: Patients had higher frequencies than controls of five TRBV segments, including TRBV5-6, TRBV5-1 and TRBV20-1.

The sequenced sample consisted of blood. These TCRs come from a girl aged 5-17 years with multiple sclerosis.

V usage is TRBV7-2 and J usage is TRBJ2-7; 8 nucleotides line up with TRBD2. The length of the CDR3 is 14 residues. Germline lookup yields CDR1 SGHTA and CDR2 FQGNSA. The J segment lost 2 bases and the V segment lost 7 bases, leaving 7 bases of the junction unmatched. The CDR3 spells CASTPTSGPYEQYF. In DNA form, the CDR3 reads TGTGCCAGCACCCCCACTAGCGGTCCCTACGAGCAGTACTTC.

The CDR3 nucleotides read TGTGCCAGCAGACCTTACAGGGGCCCAGGTTCTCTCTATGGCTACACCTTC. The encoded protein is CASRPYRGPGSLYGYTF. The V and J genes are TRBV6-2 or TRBV6-3 and TRBJ1-2; TRBD1 matches at 7 bases. J was trimmed by 4 bases and V by 6 bases; bases with no gene match: 17. The CDR3 contains 17 residues. Germline assignment: CDR1 MNHEY and CDR2 SVGEGT.